The source of this T cell receptor (gamma chain) is a study of intestinal T cells in coeliac disease. Study context: In the TRG cohort, coeliac patients were much younger than controls.

Genomic DNA came from ten roughly 5-µm formalin-fixed paraffin-embedded scrolls per case. Surplus formalin-fixed paraffin-embedded duodenal biopsies not needed for diagnosis were used, fully anonymised. Using roughly 200 ng of biopsy DNA, TRG was amplified with LymphoTrack primers. TCRdb reprocessed the multiplex PCR reads through CATT. Of several hundred gamma-chain clones in the sample, more than 35% were seen once. The length of the CDR3 is 18 residues. Germline V gene lookup returns CDR1 VTNTFY and CDR2 YDVSTARD (reference sequence). The V segment lost 0 bases and the J segment 10 bases; nucleotides outside the gene matches: 20.

This chain uses TRGV3 with TRGJP2. Sample: a duodenal biopsy. The receptor's source is a human donor with celiac disease. The DNA for the CDR3 is TGTGCCACCTGGGACAGGCCGGGGTTTGAGATAGTGATTTGGATCAAGACGTTT. The encoded protein is CATWDRPGFEIVIWIKTF.